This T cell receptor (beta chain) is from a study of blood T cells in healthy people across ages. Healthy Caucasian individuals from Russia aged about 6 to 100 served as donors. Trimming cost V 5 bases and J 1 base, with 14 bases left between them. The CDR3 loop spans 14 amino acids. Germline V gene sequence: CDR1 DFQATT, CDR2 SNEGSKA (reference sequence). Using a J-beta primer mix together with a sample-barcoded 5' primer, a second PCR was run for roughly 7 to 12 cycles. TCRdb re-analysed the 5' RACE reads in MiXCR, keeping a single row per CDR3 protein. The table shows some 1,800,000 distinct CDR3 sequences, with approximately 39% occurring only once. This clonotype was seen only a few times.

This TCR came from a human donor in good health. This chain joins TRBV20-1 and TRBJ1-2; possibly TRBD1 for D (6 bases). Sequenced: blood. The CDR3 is CSAWTQGLNYGYTF. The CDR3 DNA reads TGCAGTGCTTGGACTCAGGGGCTTAACTATGGCTACACCTTC.